The clone carrying this T cell receptor beta chain has only a few counts. This record comes from a study of blood T cell repertoires in COVID-19. Per germline, CDR1 SNHLY and CDR2 FYNNEI. V shed 2 bases and J 0 bases; nucleotides not matched to a gene: 10. This CDR3 has 19 residues. Profiling relied on immunoSEQ multiplex PCR, and the TCRdb table lists in-frame clones only, not all of them. The sample holds fewer than 200,000 clones; approximately 80% are singletons and the top ten take roughly 12%. This receptor was obtained from a man in his fifties who had recovered from COVID-19. This chain connects TRBV2 to TRBJ1-3, with TRBD1 matching over 10 bases. The sequenced sample consisted of PBMCs or T cells enriched from blood (not recorded which). CDR3 DNA: TGTGCCAGCAGTGAAATCGGGACAGGGGTCTCCAGCTCTGGAAACACCATATATTTT. It codes for CASSEIGTGVSSSGNTIYF.